This T cell receptor (beta chain) comes out of a study of cytomegalovirus exposure and HLA in healthy donors. The study's findings and limits: CMV serostatus was the sole immune exposure data available.

The CDR3 length is 15 residues. CDR1 and CDR2 (germline): LNHNV, YYDKDF (reference sequence). Trimming shortened V by 0 bases and J by 2 bases, and 9 bases separated the two germline ends. Turning to this clone: Its target is unknown.

PCR employed 60 Vbeta and 13 Jbeta primers. Some clones are missing from TCRdb's copy, which holds only in-frame ones; the method was immunoSEQ multiplex PCR. The data show about 140,000 clones, 70% to 85% seen once. Sequencing was performed on PBMCs. The TCR was taken from a young man in good health and CMV-seropositive. The rearrangement uses TRBV15 and TRBJ2-3; tentative D call: TRBD2 (5 bases). CDR3 sequence reads: CATSRDSSDTDTQYF. In DNA, the CDR3 is TGTGCCACCAGCAGAGATAGTAGCGACACAGATACGCAGTATTTT.